This T cell receptor beta chain was profiled in a study of shared clonotypes between healthy human individuals. CD8 cells classed as naive were CD45RO-negative and positively selected for CCR7, excluding terminally differentiated effector memory CD45RA+ cells. About 30,000 T cell genomes, or roughly 200 ng DNA, went into the sorted-subset replicate PCRs. In the authors' workflow: Filtering differed since immunoSEQ provided only junctions, with no quality scores. Here immunoSEQ multiplex PCR was the method, and the copy in TCRdb shows in-frame clones only, minus some. V, J and clone size were drawn from that table, and D and trimming were deduced from the DNA. The data contain some 2,100,000 clones, approximately 94% of them seen just once; the ten biggest clones take up more than 1.5%. The TCR was taken from a man in his late teens or twenties in good health. Some clones in this sample may be carry-over from other donors' samples. Sequencing input: naive CD8+ T cells from PBMCs.

The CDR3: CAWRIAGPATEQFF. The DNA for the CDR3 is TGTGCCTGGAGAATAGCGGGGCCGGCGACCGAGCAGTTCTTC. The chain is built from TRBV30 and TRBJ2-1; 8 bases map to TRBD2. This CDR3 has 14 amino acids. V was pared by 3 bases and J by 10 bases, with 11 bases of the junction left unmatched. Germline lookup yields CDR1 GTSNPN and CDR2 SVGIG (reference sequence).